The 14 T cell receptor beta chains given below trace back to one sample, sequenced in a study of identical twins. TCRdb recomputed calls from the 5' RACE reads with MiXCR, one row per CDR3 protein. The profile shows 150,000 or so distinct CDR3 sequences, roughly 3.5% of them singletons. The sequenced sample was memory T cells sorted from blood. The source of these receptors is a man between 18 and 29 years old in good health.

This clonotype has a count of ten or more. The J gene is TRBJ1-5, the V gene TRBV5-5; 7 bases are shared with TRBD1. With 3 bases clipped from V and 5 bases from J, the junction kept 17 bases outside the gene matches. The CDR3 contains 18 residues. From germline, CDR1 is SGHKS and CDR2 YYEKEE (reference sequence). The CDR3 coding sequence is TGTGCCAGCAGCTCCTCGGACAGGCCTACTGTCTCTTATCAGCCCCAGCATTTT. This gives the protein CASSSSDRPTVSYQPQHF.

This clonotype was observed at least ten times. The chain couples TRBV3-1 to TRBJ2-7, with D unresolved. The V end lost 0 bases, the J end lost 1 base, and 7 bases lay between the germline ends. This CDR3 has 14 residues. CDR1 and CDR2 (germline): LGHDT, YNNKEL (reference sequence). DNA for the CDR3: TGTGCCAGCAGCCAAGAGTACCGTTCCTACGAGCAGTACTTC. Protein sequence: CASSQEYRSYEQYF.

This clonotype was counted many times. This rearrangement joins TRBV9 to TRBJ1-2; D is possibly TRBD1 (6 bases). The CDR3 runs 13 residues. Trimming took off 4 bases at V and 3 bases at J, with 10 bases between the two ends. Germline CDR1 is SGDLS and CDR2 is YYNGEE. CDR3 in DNA: TGTGCCAGCAGCCTACGACAGGACTATGGCTACACCTTC. Translation gives CASSLRQDYGYTF.

At least ten counts were recorded for this clonotype. The rearrangement joins TRBV24-1 to TRBJ1-6; tentatively, D is TRBD1 (6 bases). Germline loops: CDR1 KGHDR, CDR2 SFDVKD. The CDR3 has 18 residues. Trimming shortened V by 4 bases and J by 4 bases, and 19 bases separated the two germline ends. The CDR3 DNA sequence: TGTGCCACCAGTGACCCTAAGGACAGCAGTTCTTATAATTCACCCCTCCACTTT. Its protein is CATSDPKDSSSYNSPLHF.

This clonotype was recorded at least ten times. The chain is built from TRBV6-1 and TRBJ1-6; 7 bases map to TRBD1. This CDR3 region has 15 residues. The germline gives CDR1 MNHNS, CDR2 SASEGT. Germline trimming cut 6 bases from V and 9 bases from J; bases unmatched to any gene: 11. The CDR3 spells CASRPTGTVGSPLHF. The CDR3 nucleotides are TGTGCCAGCAGACCCACGGGGACAGTGGGTTCACCCCTCCACTTT.

Details on this clonotype: Just one base apart from a much larger clone, this may be a read error. V and J are TRBV29-1 and TRBJ2-6; D is tentatively TRBD1 or TRBD2 (5 bases each). This CDR3 has 18 amino acids. Germline loops: CDR1 SQVTM, CDR2 ANQGSEA. The ends were cut back, 3 bases at V and 2 bases at J, with 20 bases in the middle. The CDR3 DNA reads TGCAGCGTTGAGGGGGTGGGATTGGGGTCTGCTGGGGCCAACGTCCTGACTTTC. Translating it yields CSVEGVGLGSAGANVLTF.

The sample holds many counts of this clonotype. The V and J genes are TRBV18 and TRBJ2-5, with TRBD2 as a possible D gene (5 bases). CDR3 length equals 15 residues. The V end lost 0 bases, the J end lost 5 bases, and 13 bases lay between the germline ends. Germline lookup yields CDR1 KGHSH and CDR2 LQKENI. The CDR3 region has the DNA TGTGCCAGCTCACCACCAAAAGCCCCGGGGGAGACCCAGTACTTC. This sequence encodes CASSPPKAPGETQYF.

This clonotype was counted ten times or more. The chain joins TRBV7-2 to TRBJ2-1, with TRBD2 matching 13 bases. The V gene's germline CDR1 is SGHTA and CDR2 FQGNSA. The V gene end was trimmed by 5 bases and the J gene end by 2 bases; junction bases not matched to a gene: 6. The CDR3 is 17 residues long. The CDR3 is CASSPTSGRAAYNEQFF. The CDR3 DNA sequence: TGTGCCAGCAGCCCCACTAGCGGGAGGGCCGCCTACAATGAGCAGTTCTTC. Filled out from reference TRBV7-2 and TRBJ2-1, the complete variable domain reads GAGVSQSPSNKVTEKGKDVELRCDPISGHTALYWYRQSLGQGLEFLIYFQGNSAPDKSGLPSDRFSAERTGGSVSTLTIQRTQQEDSAVYLCASSPTSGRAAYNEQFFGPGTRLTVL.

This clonotype was counted at least ten times. The chain employs TRBV10-3 and TRBJ2-2; a possible D gene is TRBD2 (5 bases). V was pared by 3 bases and J by 1 base, with 24 bases between. CDR3 size: 20 residues. The germline CDR1 and CDR2 sequences are ENHRY and SYGVKD. For the CDR3, the DNA is TGTGCCATCAGTGATACCCCCGGCCTAGCTCACCCCGGGAACACCGGGGAGCTGTTTTTT. Protein product: CAISDTPGLAHPGNTGELFF.

This clonotype was observed at least ten times. The chain is built from TRBV7-2 and TRBJ2-2; D is undetermined. CDR1 is SGHTA, CDR2 FQGNSA, per germline. V was trimmed by 1 base and J by 5 bases, leaving 8 bases between them. CDR3 size: 14 residues. The CDR3 loop is CASSLVRRTGELFF. CDR3 DNA sequence: TGTGCCAGCAGCTTAGTACGGCGGACCGGGGAGCTGTTTTTT.

At least ten counts were recorded for this clonotype. This chain links TRBV28 with TRBJ2-7; TRBD1 aligns across 7 bases. Germline values: CDR1 MDHEN, CDR2 SYDVKM. Losses at the gene ends were 4 bases for V and 3 bases for J; bases not matched to a gene: 24. This CDR3 has 20 amino acids. Here the CDR3 reads CASSSYTGESLFRFDYEQYF. In DNA, the CDR3 is TGTGCCAGCAGTTCCTATACAGGGGAGTCTCTCTTCAGGTTCGACTACGAGCAGTACTTC.

This clonotype was counted many times. This chain joins TRBV24-1 and TRBJ2-1, with TRBD2 matching over 13 bases. CDR1 and CDR2 (germline): KGHDR, SFDVKD. CDR3 length equals 16 residues. V was pared by 2 bases and J by 9 bases, with 6 bases of the junction left unmatched. In DNA form, the CDR3 reads TGTGCCACCAGTGATTCCACTAGCGGGAGGGCCCGTGAGCAGTTCTTC. Its protein product is CATSDSTSGRAREQFF.

A remark on this clonotype: This may be a read error, as it is one base from a much larger clone. The conserved phenylalanine or tryptophan is not found at the CDR3 terminus, so this likely reflects a read error. The chain links TRBV6-1 to TRBJ2-1; D tentatively reads TRBD1 or TRBD2 (6 bases each). Trimming shortened V by 7 bases and J by 8 bases, and 15 bases separated the two germline ends. Germline loops: CDR1 MNHNS, CDR2 SASEGT. The CDR3 consists of 13 residues. The CDR3 protein is CASKAAGHHEQFY. Written as DNA, the CDR3 is TGTGCCAGCAAAGCCGCGGGACACCATGAGCAGTTCTAC.

This clonotype has a count of ten or more. The CDR3, as DNA: TGTGCCAGCAGGGAACTGGAAGAGCAGTACGTC. Translation gives CASRELEEQYV. The V gene is TRBV5-6, the J gene TRBJ2-7, with D unresolved. Germline values: CDR1 SGHDT, CDR2 YYEEEE. V was pared by 5 bases and J by 7 bases, with 10 bases between. The CDR3 has 11 residues.